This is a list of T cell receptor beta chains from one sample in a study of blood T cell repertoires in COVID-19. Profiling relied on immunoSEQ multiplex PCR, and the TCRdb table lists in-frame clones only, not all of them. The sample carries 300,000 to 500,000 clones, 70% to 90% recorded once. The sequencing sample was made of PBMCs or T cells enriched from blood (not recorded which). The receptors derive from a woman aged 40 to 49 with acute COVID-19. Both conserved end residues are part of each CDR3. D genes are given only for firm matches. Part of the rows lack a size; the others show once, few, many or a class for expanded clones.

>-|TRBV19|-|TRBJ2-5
TGTGCCAGTAGTACCCTCCCACAGGAAAAAGGGCAAGAGACCCAGTACTTC
CASSTLPQEKGQETQYF
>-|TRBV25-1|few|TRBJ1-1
TGTGCCAGCAGTGAATCTTTGGGGGGGACCTATGAAGCTTTCTTT
CASSESLGGTYEAFF
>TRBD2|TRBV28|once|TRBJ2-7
TGTGCCAGCCCACCTACTAGCGCCAGCTCCTACGAGCAGTACTTC
CASPPTSASSYEQYF
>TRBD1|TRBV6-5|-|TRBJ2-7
TGTGCCAGCAGCATAGACAGGGGGCTCACCTACGAGCAGTACTTC
CASSIDRGLTYEQYF
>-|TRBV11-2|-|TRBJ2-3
TGTGCCAGCAGCCAGGACAGTGGGGCAGATACGCAGTATTTT
CASSQDSGADTQYF
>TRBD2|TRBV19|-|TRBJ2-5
TGTGCCAGTAGGCCCGGACTAGCGGAACAAGAGACCCAGTACTTC
CASRPGLAEQETQYF
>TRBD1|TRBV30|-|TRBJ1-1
TGTGCCTGGAGTGTACAGGGGGCGAATGAAGCTTTCTTT
CAWSVQGANEAFF
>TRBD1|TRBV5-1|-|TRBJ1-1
TGCGCCAGCAGCTTGGGACAGGGTAAAACTGAAGCTTTCTTT
CASSLGQGKTEAFF
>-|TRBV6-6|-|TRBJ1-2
TGTGCCAGCAGCACACAGGGAAGCTATGGCTACACCTTC
CASSTQGSYGYTF
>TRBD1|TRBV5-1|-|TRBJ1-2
TGCGCCAGCAGCTTGCAGCCAAATCACAGGGGGCGGAACTATGGCTACACCTTC
CASSLQPNHRGRNYGYTF
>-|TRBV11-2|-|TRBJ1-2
TGTGCCAGCAGCTTAGCCGGGGGGGAATATGGCTACACCTTC
CASSLAGGEYGYTF
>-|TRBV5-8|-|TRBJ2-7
TGTGCCAGCAGCTTTCACTACGAGCAGTACTTC
CASSFHYEQYF
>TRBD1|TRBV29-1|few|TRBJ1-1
TGCAGCGTTGCCGACAGGGGATTCACTGAAGCTTTCTTT
CSVADRGFTEAFF
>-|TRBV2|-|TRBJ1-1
TGTGCCAGCAGTCACCGACAGGACCGTAACACTGAAGCTTTCTTT
CASSHRQDRNTEAFF
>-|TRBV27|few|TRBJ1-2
TGTGCCAGCAGTCCCCGAGGGGGTAATGGCTACACCTTC
CASSPRGGNGYTF
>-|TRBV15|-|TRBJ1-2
TGTGCCACCAGCAGGGCAGGGCTTGATGGCTACACCTTC
CATSRAGLDGYTF
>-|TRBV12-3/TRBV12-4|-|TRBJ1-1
TGTGCCAGCAGGGTAGGACAATTATTATCAGCTTTCTTT
CASRVGQLLSAFF
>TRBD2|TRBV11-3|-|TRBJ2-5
TGTGCCAGCAGCTTAGGCGGGGGTCAAGAGACCCAGTACTTC
CASSLGGGQETQYF
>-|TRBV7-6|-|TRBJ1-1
TGTGCCAGCAGCTTAATCCAGGGGAACACTGAAGCTTTCTTT
CASSLIQGNTEAFF
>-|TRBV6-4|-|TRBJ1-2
TGTGCCAGCAGTGACTCCGGCGGGAACTATGGCTACACCTTC
CASSDSGGNYGYTF
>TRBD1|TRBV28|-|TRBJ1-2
TGTGCCAGCAGTTCGACAGGGGGGCTCGGGGGCTACACCTTC
CASSSTGGLGGYTF
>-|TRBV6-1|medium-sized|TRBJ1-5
TGTGCCAGCAGTGAAGAGCGGTATCAGCCCCAGCATTTT
CASSEERYQPQHF
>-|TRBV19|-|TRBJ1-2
TGTGCCAGTAGGCCCTCGGATGGAGGAGGCTACACCTTC
CASRPSDGGGYTF
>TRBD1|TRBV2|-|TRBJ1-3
TGTGCCAGCAGTGAAGTGAGACTAACAGGGGGCTCTGGAAACACCATATATTTT
CASSEVRLTGGSGNTIYF
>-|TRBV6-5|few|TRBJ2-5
TGTGCCAGCAGTTCGGGACACCTAGTGAGCCAGTACTTC
CASSSGHLVSQYF
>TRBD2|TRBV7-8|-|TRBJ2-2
TGTGCCAGCAGCTCAAGTAGCGGGGGGGGCACCGGGGAGCTGTTTTTT
CASSSSSGGGTGELFF
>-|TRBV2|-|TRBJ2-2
TGTGCCAGCAGTGTTATGAGATCGAACACCGGGGAGCTGTTTTTT
CASSVMRSNTGELFF
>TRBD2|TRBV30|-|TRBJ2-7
TGTGCCTGGAGCGGGGACTACTCCGAGCAGTACTTC
CAWSGDYSEQYF
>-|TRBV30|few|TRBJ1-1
TGTGCCTGGAGTGTCGGGCGGGTGAACACTGAAGCTTTCTTT
CAWSVGRVNTEAFF
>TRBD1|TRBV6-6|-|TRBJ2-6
TGTGCCAGCAGGAGACAGGGATCTGGGGCCAACGTCCTGACTTTC
CASRRQGSGANVLTF
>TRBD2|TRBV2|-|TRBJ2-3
TGTGCCAGCGAATCTAGCGGGGGGAAGGATACGCAGTATTTT
CASESSGGKDTQYF
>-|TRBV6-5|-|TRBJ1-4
TGTGCCAGCAGTTACGCTCAGGGTTCAGGTGAAAAACTGTTTTTT
CASSYAQGSGEKLFF
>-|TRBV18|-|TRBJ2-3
TGTGCCAGCTCACCAGATAGATCCACAGATACGCAGTATTTT
CASSPDRSTDTQYF
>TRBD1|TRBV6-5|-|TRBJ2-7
TGTGCCAGCAGCCAAAACAGGGGGTCCTACGAGCAGTACTTC
CASSQNRGSYEQYF
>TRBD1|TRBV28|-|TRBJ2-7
TGTGCCAGCACGGACAGGGGATACTCCTACGAGCAGTACTTC
CASTDRGYSYEQYF
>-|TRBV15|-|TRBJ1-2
TGTGCCACCAGCAACTACCGACAGCCACTGGGCTACACCTTC
CATSNYRQPLGYTF
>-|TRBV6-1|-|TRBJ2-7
TGTGCCAGCAGTGAAGCGCCGGACAGTCCCGAGCAGTACTTC
CASSEAPDSPEQYF
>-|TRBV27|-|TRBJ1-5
TGTGCCAGCAGTTTATTATACCTCCAGGGTGGGGCGAGGAAGCCCCAGCATTTT
CASSLLYLQGGARKPQHF
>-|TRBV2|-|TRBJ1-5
TGTGCCAGCGGAATCGATGAGAGGCAGCCCCAGCATTTT
CASGIDERQPQHF
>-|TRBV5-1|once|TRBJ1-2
TGCGCCAGCAGCCTCCTCGGGGTAATGGGCTACACCTTC
CASSLLGVMGYTF
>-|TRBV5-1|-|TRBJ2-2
TGCGCCAGCAGCTTGGGTCGGGTGTCGGGGGAGCTGTTTTTT
CASSLGRVSGELFF
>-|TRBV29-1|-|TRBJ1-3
TGCAGCGCCAGGTTTGGAAACACCATATATTTT
CSARFGNTIYF
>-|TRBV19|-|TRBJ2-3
TGTGCCAGTAAGGCAAGGTTCGGAGGCACAGATACGCAGTATTTT
CASKARFGGTDTQYF
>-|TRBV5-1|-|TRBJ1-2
TGCGCCAGCAGCTTGGGGTTCACGGGAGGGGACTATGGCTACACCTTC
CASSLGFTGGDYGYTF